The rows below give T cell receptor beta chains drawn from one sample of a study of regulatory T cells in long-lasting Graves disease. TCRdb re-called the multiplex PCR reads with MiXCR, one entry per CDR3 protein. The data contain approximately 270,000 distinct CDR3 sequences, approximately 18% of them seen just once; the ten biggest clones take up 14%. The sample also formed part of further work on T cells in Graves' hyperthyroidism and ophthalmopathy.

The specimen comprised peripheral blood mononuclear cells (PBMCs), sampled at new diagnosis, from a patient treated with antithyroid drugs. These receptor sequences come from a woman in her thirties with Graves disease. The CDR3 runs from the conserved cysteine through the conserved F or W. A D gene is named only where the DNA matches it firmly. Size is stated for part of the rows, as once, few or many counts, or as a class when the clone is expanded.

clone size	V gene	CDR3 length	J gene	D gene	CDR3 DNA	CDR3 protein
many	TRBV6-5	16	TRBJ2-1	TRBD2	TGTGCCAGCAGTTACGAGTTTAGCGGGGGGTCAAATGAGCAGTTCTTC	CASSYEFSGGSNEQFF
NA	TRBV2	14	TRBJ1-2	TRBD1	TGTGCCAGCAGTCGGGACAGGGGGCCAGGGGGCTACACCTTC	CASSRDRGPGGYTF
NA	TRBV12-3/TRBV12-4	17	TRBJ2-3	NA	TGTGCCAGCAGTTCCCCACCCCGGGGGACTAGCACAGATACGCAGTATTTT	CASSSPPRGTSTDTQYF
NA	TRBV7-9	13	TRBJ1-2	NA	TGTGCCAGCTTGGGGGGCACTAACTATGGCTACACCTTC	CASLGGTNYGYTF
NA	TRBV10-3	12	TRBJ1-1	NA	TGTGCCATCAGTGAGATTGGCACTGAAGCTTTCTTT	CAISEIGTEAFF
NA	TRBV5-1	15	TRBJ2-7	TRBD2	TGCGCCAGCAGCTTGGATCTAGCGGGAGTCCACGAGCAGTACTTC	CASSLDLAGVHEQYF
NA	TRBV10-3	13	TRBJ1-1	NA	TGTGCCATCAGTGAGCCGGAGAACACTGAAGCTTTCTTT	CAISEPENTEAFF
many	TRBV20-1	12	TRBJ1-1	NA	TGCAGTGTTGCACAGGGGAACACTGAAGCTTTCTTT	CSVAQGNTEAFF
many	TRBV7-9	15	TRBJ2-5	NA	TGTGCCAGCAGCCTCAAGGGGGACCTTGCAGAGACCCAGTACTTC	CASSLKGDLAETQYF
many	TRBV6-1	16	TRBJ2-1	TRBD1	TGTGCCAGCAGCCCCCTTACAGGGGGCGGGATTGGTGAGCAGTTCTTC	CASSPLTGGGIGEQFF
many	TRBV9	16	TRBJ2-2	NA	TGTGCCAGCAGCACGACGGGGGAGGCGAACACCGGGGAGCTGTTTTTT	CASSTTGEANTGELFF
NA	TRBV5-6	12	TRBJ2-1	TRBD2	TGTGCCAGCAGCTGGGTAGCGGGTGAGCAGTTCTTC	CASSWVAGEQFF
many	TRBV3-1	16	TRBJ2-1	TRBD2	TGTGCCAGCAGCCAGGAACTAGCGGGCGTCTACAATGAGCAGTTCTTC	CASSQELAGVYNEQFF
NA	TRBV12-5	19	TRBJ2-1	TRBD1	TGTGCTAGTGGTTTGGAAGATATAATTCGGGACAGGGGACGGAATGAGCAGTTCTTC	CASGLEDIIRDRGRNEQFF
many	TRBV11-2	15	TRBJ2-3	TRBD1	TGTGCCAGCAGGTTCAGGGGGCGCAGCACAGATACGCAGTATTTT	CASRFRGRSTDTQYF
many	TRBV5-1	16	TRBJ1-6	TRBD1	TGCGCCAGCAGCTTGGCAGGGGGCGCGGCCAATTCACCCCTCCACTTT	CASSLAGGAANSPLHF
many	TRBV18	13	TRBJ1-1	NA	TGTGCCAGCTCACTTCACGGGGACTCTGAAGCTTTCTTT	CASSLHGDSEAFF
NA	TRBV2	14	TRBJ2-1	NA	TGTGCCAGCAGTGAAGAGGCAGGGCCCAATGAGCAGTTCTTC	CASSEEAGPNEQFF
NA	TRBV10-2	18	TRBJ2-1	TRBD2	TGCGCCAGCAAGGTGGCCCCAGGGAAGCGGGGGGGCGGGGATGAGCAGTTCTTC	CASKVAPGKRGGGDEQFF
NA	TRBV12-3/TRBV12-4	15	TRBJ2-7	TRBD1	TGTGCCAGCAGCCTCAGGGGGTCGACCTCCTACGAGCAGTACTTC	CASSLRGSTSYEQYF
many	TRBV12-3/TRBV12-4	14	TRBJ2-2	NA	TGTGCCAGCAGTTCCTCAGGACTAACCGGGGAGCTGTTTTTT	CASSSSGLTGELFF
few	TRBV20-1	16	TRBJ2-3	TRBD2	TGCAGTGCTACCCATGGGGCTAGCGGGGTCACAGATACGCAGTATTTT	CSATHGASGVTDTQYF
few	TRBV10-3	15	TRBJ2-5	TRBD1	TGTGCCATCAGTATGAACCGGGACAGGGGGGAGACCCAGTACTTC	CAISMNRDRGETQYF
few	TRBV4-2	17	TRBJ2-6	NA	TGTGCCAGCAGCCAAGGGACAGAAGCTTCTGGGGCCAACGTCCTGACTTTC	CASSQGTEASGANVLTF
many	TRBV20-1	12	TRBJ1-1	NA	TGCAGTGCTGGGGATATGGGGCATGAAGCTTTCTTT	CSAGDMGHEAFF
many	TRBV29-1	11	TRBJ2-7	NA	TGCAGCGTTGTTCAGGGTCACGAGCAGTACTTC	CSVVQGHEQYF
NA	TRBV7-6	13	TRBJ1-5	NA	TGTGCCAGCAGCTCCGACAGAAATCAGCCCCAGCATTTT	CASSSDRNQPQHF
many	TRBV6-9	16	TRBJ1-1	TRBD1	TGTGCCAGCAGTTACCCGCCAGGGGGAACGAACACTGAAGCTTTCTTT	CASSYPPGGTNTEAFF
few	TRBV4-2	17	TRBJ2-2	TRBD2	TGTGCTAGCAGCCAAGAGGCCTCCCGGACTAGCAGCAGGGAGCTGTTTTTT	CASSQEASRTSSRELFF
NA	TRBV12-5	17	TRBJ2-5	NA	TGTGCTAGTGGTTTGGTATTAGTCGGGGCCGTTAAAGAGACCCAGTACTTC	CASGLVLVGAVKETQYF
many	TRBV7-6	16	TRBJ1-1	NA	TGTGCCAGCAGCTTGTCGGAATCCTACATGAACACTGAAGCTTTCTTT	CASSLSESYMNTEAFF
NA	TRBV30	14	TRBJ2-7	TRBD1	TGTGCCTGGAGCCGAGGACAGGTTTACTACGAGCAGTACTTC	CAWSRGQVYYEQYF
NA	TRBV20-1	16	TRBJ2-3	TRBD2	TGCAGTGCTAGGGCGGGACTAGCGGGGGACACAGATACGCAGTATTTT	CSARAGLAGDTDTQYF
NA	TRBV4-1	12	TRBJ2-2	NA	TGCGCCAGCAGCCAAGGGTCCGGGGAGCTGTTTTTT	CASSQGSGELFF
many	TRBV6-1	14	TRBJ2-7	NA	TGTGCCAGCAGTGAGTTACACACACCCTACGAGCAGTACTTC	CASSELHTPYEQYF
NA	TRBV15	15	TRBJ1-5	TRBD1	TGTGCCACCAGTAGTCTACAGGGGCTCGGTCAGCCCCAGCATTTT	CATSSLQGLGQPQHF
NA	TRBV13	17	TRBJ2-3	TRBD2	TGTGCCAGCAGCACCTGGACTAGCTCCTATAGCACAGATACGCAGTATTTT	CASSTWTSSYSTDTQYF
NA	TRBV16	14	TRBJ1-2	TRBD1	TGTGCCAGCAGAAGACAGGGGGGGACCTATGCCTACACCTTC	CASRRQGGTYAYTF
many	TRBV29-1	14	TRBJ2-1	NA	TGCAGCGTTGAGGGGGGACGAGCCTACAATGAGCAGTTCTTC	CSVEGGRAYNEQFF
NA	TRBV27	16	TRBJ2-5	TRBD1	TGTGCCAGCAGTCCTAACCCCCAGGGGGCGCGGGAGACCCAGTACTTC	CASSPNPQGARETQYF
many	TRBV3-1	13	TRBJ2-1	TRBD2	TGTGCCAGCAGCTTCCCCGCGGGGGGGCCGGAGTTCTTC	CASSFPAGGPEFF